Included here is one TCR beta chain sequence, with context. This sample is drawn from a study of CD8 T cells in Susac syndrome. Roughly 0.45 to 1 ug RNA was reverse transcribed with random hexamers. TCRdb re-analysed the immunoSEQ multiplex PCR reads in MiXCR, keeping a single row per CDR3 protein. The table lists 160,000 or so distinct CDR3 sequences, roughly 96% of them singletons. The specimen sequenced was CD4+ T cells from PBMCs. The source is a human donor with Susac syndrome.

CDR3 nucleotide sequence: TGTGCCAGCAGCGTATCGGACAGCGATTTCTCTGGAAACACCATATATTTT. Translation gives CASSVSDSDFSGNTIYF. V gene TRBV9 combines with J gene TRBJ1-3; possibly TRBD1 for D (6 bases). This CDR3 contains 17 residues. The V end lost 1 base, the J end lost 0 bases, and 14 bases lay between the germline ends. Germline CDR1 and CDR2: SGDLS and YYNGEE. The variable domain in full, completed from reference TRBV9 and TRBJ1-3, reads DSGVTQTPKHLITATGQRVTLRCSPRSGDLSVYWYQQSLDQGLQFLIQYYNGEERAKGNILERFSAQQFPDLHSELNLSSLELGDSALYFCASSVSDSDFSGNTIYFGEGSWLTVV.